This T cell receptor (beta chain) derives from a study of T-cell memory formation after mild COVID-19. Study summary: For the most part, TCR clusters were specific to one donor.

Only a few counts were recorded for this clonotype. Its specificity is unknown. V was trimmed by 3 bases and J by 4 bases, leaving 17 bases between them. CDR3 length equals 16 residues. Germline assignment: CDR1 WNHNN and CDR2 SYGVQD (reference sequence). TCRdb ran MiXCR on the 5' RACE reads and lists one entry per CDR3 protein. In the table there are around 220,000 distinct CDR3 sequences, less than 20% of which are singletons. Study observations and caveats: Pre-infection memory already had some responding clones, implying cross-reactive memory joined.

This sequence joins TRBV10-1 and TRBJ2-3; D is unclear. The receptor's source is a man younger than 35 who had mild COVID-19 (a few samples of this study predate the infection). Cell type and time point are not known. Sequencing was performed on PBMCs or a T cell subset sorted from them (not recorded which). CDR3 protein: CASSDRAATFADTQYF. The CDR3, as DNA: TGCGCCAGCAGTGATAGGGCGGCTACCTTCGCAGATACGCAGTATTTT.